The 25 T cell receptor beta chains below all came from one sample that was sequenced in a study of control samples from healthy donors and cancer patients. Method: immunoSEQ multiplex PCR; TCRdb's copy keeps in-frame clones and lacks some. The sample holds some 73,000 clones, around 94% seen once. The sequenced material came from blood. The receptor source for this set is a woman aged 40 to 49 in good health.

The J gene is TRBJ2-2, the V gene TRBV5-5; no definite D call. Between the trimmed V and J ends, which lost 4 bases and 7 bases, there was a span of 11 bases. CDR1 and CDR2 (germline): SGHKS, YYEKEE (reference sequence). The length of the CDR3 is 13 residues. The DNA for the CDR3 is TGTGCCAGCAGCACGGACCATGGCGGGGAGCTGTTTTTT. It yields the protein CASSTDHGGELFF.

This rearrangement joins TRBV18 to TRBJ1-5; a possible D gene is TRBD1 (5 bases). CDR1 is KGHSH and CDR2 is LQKENI in the germline V gene. CDR3 length equals 15 residues. V was trimmed by 4 bases and J by 2 bases, leaving 12 bases between them. This CDR3 reads CASSLQAIGNQPQHF. The CDR3 region has the DNA TGTGCCAGCTCACTACAGGCTATCGGCAATCAGCCCCAGCATTTT. Together with reference TRBV18 and TRBJ1-5, the CDR3 gives the full variable domain: NAGVMQNPRHLVRRRGQEARLRCSPMKGHSHVYWYRQLPEEGLKFMVYLQKENIIDESGMPKERFSAEFPKEGPSILRIQQVVRGDSAAYFCASSLQAIGNQPQHFGDGTRLSIL.

The gene calls are TRBV27 and TRBJ1-5; weak D call: TRBD1 (5 bases). V lost 6 bases, J lost 6 bases, and 27 bases lay in between. Germline V CDR1 and CDR2: MNHEY, SMNVEV (reference sequence). The CDR3 runs 18 residues. The CDR3 DNA reads TGTGCCAGCAGCACTAACAGGAACCGATTAAGTACAGGTCAGCCCCAGCATTTT. This sequence encodes CASSTNRNRLSTGQPQHF.

The chain combines TRBV19 with TRBJ1-2; D is undetermined. Trimming pared 4 bases from V and 6 bases from J, leaving 9 bases between. The CDR3 has 12 residues. Germline V gene sequence: CDR1 LNHDA, CDR2 SQIVND (reference sequence). CDR3 in DNA: TGTGCCAGTAGTAATACCAAGGATGGCTACACCTTC. It translates to CASSNTKDGYTF.

V is TRBV6-4 and J is TRBJ2-2, with 12 bases that match TRBD2. The V and J ends lost 0 bases and 4 bases, in that order; junction bases with no gene match: 6. This CDR3 contains 18 residues. Germline lookup yields CDR1 MRHNA and CDR2 SNTAGT. The chain's CDR3 is CASSDSLGLAGITGELFF. The CDR3 coding sequence is TGTGCCAGCAGTGACTCCCTGGGACTAGCGGGTATCACCGGGGAGCTGTTTTTT.

The table lists this clone with a count of one. This chain connects TRBV6-1 to TRBJ2-7; 12 bases agree with TRBD1. Germline CDR1 is MNHNS and CDR2 is SASEGT. V dropped 4 bases and J dropped 4; count of bases not matched to a gene: 8. The CDR3 totals 16 residues. CDR3 residues: CASSASGTGGRYEQYF. For the CDR3, the DNA is TGTGCCAGCAGTGCGTCCGGGACAGGGGGCAGGTACGAGCAGTACTTC.

This chain joins TRBV13 and TRBJ1-1; perhaps TRBD1 as D (6 bases). The CDR3 covers 16 residues. The V and J ends lost 4 bases and 1 base respectively, with 16 bases between them. Germline CDR1 reads PRHDT; CDR2 reads FYEKMQ (reference sequence). CDR3 sequence (DNA): TGTGCCAGCAGCTCAACAAAGGGGGGACCGAACACTGAAGCTTTCTTT. It translates to CASSSTKGGPNTEAFF.

The CDR3 loop reads CASSLFGRVHEQYF. The CDR3 nucleotides read TGCGCCAGCAGCTTGTTCGGCAGGGTCCACGAGCAGTACTTC. V gene TRBV5-1 combines with J gene TRBJ2-7; D might be TRBD1 (5 bases). The CDR3 consists of 14 residues. The V gene's germline CDR1 is SGHRS and CDR2 YFSETQ. V dropped 1 base and J dropped 5 bases, with 13 bases sitting between them.

This clone appeared a single time. This chain uses TRBV14 with TRBJ2-7, with D maybe TRBD1 (5 bases). CDR3 length: 14 amino acids. The V end was cut by 1 base, the J end by 0 bases, with 7 bases between. Germline lookup yields CDR1 SGHDN and CDR2 FVKESK. The CDR3 DNA sequence: TGTGCCAGCAGCCAAGCAGGGTACTCCTACGAGCAGTACTTC. This codes for CASSQAGYSYEQYF.

In this sample, this clone turned up once. Since no conserved phenylalanine or tryptophan closes the CDR3, a read error is the likely cause. The limits of the CDR3 on the DNA are not certain, so only TCRdb's listed CDR3 is given. V is TRBV6-1 and J is TRBJ2-7; the D call in the table, TRBD1, was not verified against the DNA. CDR1 is MNHNS, CDR2 SASEGT, per germline. The CDR3 is 11 amino acids in total, end residues counted. The CDR3 is CASSEERRGLL.

This chain uses TRBV6-5 with TRBJ1-2; TRBD1 is a possible D gene (5 bases). V was trimmed by 8 bases and J by 7 bases, leaving 14 bases between them. The CDR3 covers 12 residues. Germline V gene sequence: CDR1 MNHEY, CDR2 SVGAGI. The DNA of the CDR3 is TGTGCCAGCTTCCGACAGCCAGGTGGCTACACCTTC. It is translated as CASFRQPGGYTF.

The rearrangement joins TRBV9 to TRBJ2-3, with 14 bases identical to TRBD2. CDR1 is SGDLS and CDR2 is YYNGEE in the germline V gene. This CDR3 contains 16 residues. V lost 3 bases, J lost 8 bases, and 8 bases stayed unmatched. CDR3 in DNA: TGTGCCAGCAGCGCCGAAGGGGGACTAGCGGGAGCTACGCAGTATTTT. Translating it yields CASSAEGGLAGATQYF.

The chain combines TRBV14 with TRBJ2-1; 10 nucleotides align to TRBD1. V dropped 4 bases and J dropped 12; count of bases not matched to a gene: 15. Germline V gene lookup returns CDR1 SGHDN and CDR2 FVKESK. The CDR3 runs to 16 residues. This CDR3 reads CASSPHPGQGTPVQFF. The DNA of the CDR3 is TGTGCCAGCAGCCCGCACCCGGGACAGGGGACACCAGTGCAGTTCTTC.

The rearrangement links TRBV2 to TRBJ1-1; D call uncertain. CDR1 SNHLY and CDR2 FYNNEI come from the germline V gene. Trimming stripped 6 bases from V and 3 bases from J, with 11 bases between. The CDR3 extends over 13 amino acids. The CDR3 spells CASRITRDTEAFF. In DNA, the CDR3 is TGTGCCAGCAGGATTACGAGGGACACTGAAGCTTTCTTT.

This clone was observed once. The gene calls are TRBV6-2 or TRBV6-3 and TRBJ2-3, with 8 bases lining up with TRBD2. The CDR3 has 18 residues. The ends lost 5 bases at V and 0 bases at J; junction bases unmatched: 13. CDR1 and CDR2 (germline): MNHEY, SVGEGT. The CDR3 DNA sequence: TGTGCCAGCAGTACCAAGGGATCACTAGCGGAGAGCACAGATACGCAGTATTTT. Translating it yields CASSTKGSLAESTDTQYF.

This sequence joins TRBV7-2 and TRBJ1-5; perhaps TRBD1 as D (6 bases). With 5 bases removed from V and 3 bases from J, the gap between germline ends came to 17 bases. CDR1 is SGHTA and CDR2 is FQGNSA in the germline V gene. CDR3 length: 16 residues. In nucleotides, the CDR3 is TGTGCCAGCAGCGAAGGGGGGGCAGTTCACAATCAGCCCCAGCATTTT. Translating gives CASSEGGAVHNQPQHF. Filled out from reference TRBV7-2 and TRBJ1-5, the complete variable domain reads GAGVSQSPSNKVTEKGKDVELRCDPISGHTALYWYRQSLGQGLEFLIYFQGNSAPDKSGLPSDRFSAERTGGSVSTLTIQRTQQEDSAVYLCASSEGGAVHNQPQHFGDGTRLSIL.

This chain links TRBV28 with TRBJ1-4; perhaps TRBD1 as D (6 bases). CDR3 length equals 14 residues. The V gene lost 5 bases and the J gene lost 6 bases, with 13 bases spanning the gap. Germline loops: CDR1 MDHEN, CDR2 SYDVKM. DNA for the CDR3: TGTGCCAGCAGTCAGGGACAAACCCATGAAAAACTGTTTTTT. This sequence encodes CASSQGQTHEKLFF.

V usage is TRBV13 and J usage is TRBJ2-1, with 9 bases that match TRBD2. The CDR3 contains 18 residues. Germline CDR1 reads PRHDT; CDR2 reads FYEKMQ (reference sequence). The junction had 17 bases not matched to a gene; V was cut back by 1 base and J by 10 bases. The CDR3, as DNA: TGTGCCAGCAGCTTAGACTCCTTGGCGGGGGGGCCTCTGGTAGAGCAGTTCTTC. Amino acids: CASSLDSLAGGPLVEQFF.

The chain links TRBV5-1 to TRBJ2-2, with D possibly being TRBD1 (5 bases). The CDR3 spans 15 residues. The V end was cut by 4 bases, the J end by 5 bases, with 15 bases between. The germline gives CDR1 SGHRS, CDR2 YFSETQ. The DNA of the CDR3 is TGCGCCAGCAGCCTATCCCGACAGAATACCGGGGAGCTGTTTTTT. Encoded protein: CASSLSRQNTGELFF.

V usage is TRBV6-2 or TRBV6-3 and J usage is TRBJ1-5, with D possibly TRBD1 on 6 matching bases. V was pared by 3 bases and J by 3 bases, with 12 bases between. The CDR3 has 15 amino acids. CDR1 and CDR2 (germline): MNHEY, SVGEGT. The CDR3 protein is CASSYSGGLNQPQHF. CDR3 DNA: TGTGCCAGCAGTTATTCGGGGGGCCTCAATCAGCCCCAGCATTTT.

The chain uses TRBV6-6 and TRBJ2-1; no firm D call. The ends were cut back, 7 bases at V and 9 bases at J, with 19 bases in the middle. Germline V lookup: CDR1 MNHNY, CDR2 SVGAGI (reference sequence). CDR3 length: 14 residues. The DNA for the CDR3 is TGTGCCAGCACGCGCACGCAAACGGGCCCTGAGCAGTTCTTC. It encodes CASTRTQTGPEQFF.

The V and J genes are TRBV12-3 or TRBV12-4 and TRBJ2-2; D gene uncertain. The V and J ends lost 6 bases and 5 bases respectively, with 10 bases between them. This CDR3 is 13 amino acids long. The CDR3 sequence is CASRTRVTGELFF. The CDR3 DNA is TGTGCCAGCAGAACACGGGTAACCGGGGAGCTGTTTTTT.

V and J are TRBV18 and TRBJ2-7; TRBD1 matches at 11 bases. Germline CDR1 is KGHSH and CDR2 is LQKENI. J was trimmed by 5 bases and V by 5 bases; bases with no gene match: 5. CDR3 length equals 14 residues. The chain's CDR3 is CASSNGQGANEQYF. The CDR3 DNA is TGTGCCAGCTCAAACGGACAGGGGGCGAACGAGCAGTACTTC.

V usage is TRBV18 and J usage is TRBJ2-1, with D possibly being TRBD1 (6 bases). Germline CDR1 reads KGHSH; CDR2 reads LQKENI. V was trimmed by 3 bases and J by 7 bases, leaving 19 bases between them. The CDR3 extends over 16 amino acids. The CDR3 sequence is CASSPTLGQGINEQFF. The CDR3 bases are TGTGCCAGCTCACCCACATTGGGGCAGGGGATAAATGAGCAGTTCTTC. Drawing the rest from reference TRBV18 and TRBJ2-1, the complete variable domain is NAGVMQNPRHLVRRRGQEARLRCSPMKGHSHVYWYRQLPEEGLKFMVYLQKENIIDESGMPKERFSAEFPKEGPSILRIQQVVRGDSAAYFCASSPTLGQGINEQFFGPGTRLTVL.

The V call is TRBV28, the J call TRBJ1-1, with D uncertain. Germline V gene data show CDR1 as MDHEN and CDR2 as SYDVKM. V gave up 9 bases and J gave up 4 bases, with 9 bases separating them. The CDR3 is made up of 11 amino acids. Here the CDR3 DNA reads TGTGCCAGTCCCTCTAGCACTGAAGCTTTCTTT. It codes for CASPSSTEAFF.